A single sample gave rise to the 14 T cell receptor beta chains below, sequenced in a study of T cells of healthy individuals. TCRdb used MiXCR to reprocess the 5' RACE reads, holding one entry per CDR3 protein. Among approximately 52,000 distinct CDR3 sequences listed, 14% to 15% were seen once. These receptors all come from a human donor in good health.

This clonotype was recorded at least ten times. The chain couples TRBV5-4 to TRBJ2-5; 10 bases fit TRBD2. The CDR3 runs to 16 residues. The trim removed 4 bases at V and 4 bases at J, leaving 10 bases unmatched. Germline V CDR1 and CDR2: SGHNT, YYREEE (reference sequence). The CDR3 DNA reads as TGTGCCAGCAGCGTAGAGCGGGGGGGGCGTCCAGAGACCCAGTACTTC. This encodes CASSVERGGRPETQYF.

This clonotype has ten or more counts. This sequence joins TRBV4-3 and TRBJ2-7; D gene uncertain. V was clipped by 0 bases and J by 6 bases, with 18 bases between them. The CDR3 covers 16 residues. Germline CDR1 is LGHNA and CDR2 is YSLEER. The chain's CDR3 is CASSQEAGLGVSEQYF. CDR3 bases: TGCGCCAGCAGCCAAGAGGCCGGGCTTGGAGTTTCCGAGCAGTACTTC.

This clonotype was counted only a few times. The DNA for the CDR3 is TGTGCCAGCAGCCTTCCGGGACTAGGCCAAGAGACCCAGTACTTC. It translates to CASSLPGLGQETQYF. The genes are TRBV28 and TRBJ2-5; 8 bases are shared with TRBD2. The germline CDR1 and CDR2 sequences are MDHEN and SYDVKM. The CDR3 covers 15 residues. V dropped 6 bases and J dropped 1; count of bases not matched to a gene: 7.

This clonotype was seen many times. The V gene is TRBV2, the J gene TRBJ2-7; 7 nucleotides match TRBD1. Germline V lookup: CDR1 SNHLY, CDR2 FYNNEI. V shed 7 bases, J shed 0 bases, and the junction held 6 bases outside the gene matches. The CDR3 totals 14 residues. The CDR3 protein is CASTEGTVSYEQYF. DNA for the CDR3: TGTGCCAGCACTGAGGGGACAGTCTCCTACGAGCAGTACTTC.

The CDR3: CASSLWEGATNSNQPQHF. The CDR3 DNA is TGTGCCAGCAGCTTATGGGAGGGGGCTACTAATAGCAATCAGCCCCAGCATTTT. This chain connects TRBV7-8 to TRBJ1-5; TRBD1 aligns across 7 bases. The CDR3 spans 18 residues. V lost 2 bases, J lost 0 bases, and 10 bases stayed unmatched. The germline CDR1 and CDR2 sequences are SGHVS and FQNEAQ.

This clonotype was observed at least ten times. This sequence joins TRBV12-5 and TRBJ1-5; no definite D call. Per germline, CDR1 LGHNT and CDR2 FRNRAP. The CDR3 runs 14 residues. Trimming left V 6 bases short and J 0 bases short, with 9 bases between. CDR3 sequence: CASGSVLSNQPQHF. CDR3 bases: TGTGCTAGTGGAAGCGTCCTTAGCAATCAGCCCCAGCATTTT.

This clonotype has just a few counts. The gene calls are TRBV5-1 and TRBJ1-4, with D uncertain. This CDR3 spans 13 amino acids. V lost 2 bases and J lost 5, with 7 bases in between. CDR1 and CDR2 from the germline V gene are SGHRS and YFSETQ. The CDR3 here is CASSFRENEKLFF. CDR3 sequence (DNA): TGCGCCAGCAGCTTCCGGGAGAATGAAAAACTGTTTTTT. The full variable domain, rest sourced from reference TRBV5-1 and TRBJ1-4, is KAGVTQTPRYLIKTRGQQVTLSCSPISGHRSVSWYQQTPGQGLQFLFEYFSETQRNKGNFPGRFSGRQFSNSRSEMNVSTLELGDSALYLCASSFRENEKLFFGSGTQLSVL.

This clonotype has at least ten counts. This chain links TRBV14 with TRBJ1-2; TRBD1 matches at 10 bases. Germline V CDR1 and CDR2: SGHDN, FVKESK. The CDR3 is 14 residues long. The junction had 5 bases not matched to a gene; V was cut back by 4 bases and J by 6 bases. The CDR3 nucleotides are TGTGCCAGCAGCCGAGACAGGGGGCACCATGGCTACACCTTC. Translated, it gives CASSRDRGHHGYTF.

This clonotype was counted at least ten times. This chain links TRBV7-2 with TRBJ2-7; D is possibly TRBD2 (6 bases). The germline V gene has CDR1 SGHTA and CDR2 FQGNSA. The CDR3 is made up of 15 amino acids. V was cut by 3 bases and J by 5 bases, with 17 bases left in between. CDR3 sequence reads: CASSLSGGAGHEQYF. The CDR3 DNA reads TGTGCCAGCAGCTTGTCTGGAGGGGCAGGACACGAGCAGTACTTC.

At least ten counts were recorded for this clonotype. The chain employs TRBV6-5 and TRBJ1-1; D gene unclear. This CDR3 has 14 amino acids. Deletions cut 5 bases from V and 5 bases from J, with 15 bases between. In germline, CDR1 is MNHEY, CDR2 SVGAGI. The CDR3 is CASSARLVRTEAFF. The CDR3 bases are TGTGCCAGCAGTGCCCGTTTGGTAAGAACTGAAGCTTTCTTT.

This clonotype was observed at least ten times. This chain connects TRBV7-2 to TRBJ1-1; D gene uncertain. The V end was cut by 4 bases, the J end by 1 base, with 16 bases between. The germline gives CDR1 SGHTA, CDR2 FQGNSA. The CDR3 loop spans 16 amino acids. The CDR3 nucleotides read TGTGCCAGCAGCTCCCATAGTAGCAGTGGGAACACTGAAGCTTTCTTT. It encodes CASSSHSSSGNTEAFF.

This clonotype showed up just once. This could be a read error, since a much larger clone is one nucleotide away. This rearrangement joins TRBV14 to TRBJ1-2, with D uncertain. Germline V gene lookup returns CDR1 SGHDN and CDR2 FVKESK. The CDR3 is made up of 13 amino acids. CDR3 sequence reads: CASSQVSEYGYNF. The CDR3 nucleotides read TGTGCCAGCAGCCAAGTATCTGAGTATGGCTACAACTTC.

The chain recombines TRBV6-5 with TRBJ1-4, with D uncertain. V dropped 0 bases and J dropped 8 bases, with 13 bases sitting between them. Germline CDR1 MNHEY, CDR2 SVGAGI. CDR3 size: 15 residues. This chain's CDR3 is CASSYSREQGEKLFF. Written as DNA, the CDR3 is TGTGCCAGCAGTTACTCGAGGGAACAAGGAGAAAAACTGTTTTTT.

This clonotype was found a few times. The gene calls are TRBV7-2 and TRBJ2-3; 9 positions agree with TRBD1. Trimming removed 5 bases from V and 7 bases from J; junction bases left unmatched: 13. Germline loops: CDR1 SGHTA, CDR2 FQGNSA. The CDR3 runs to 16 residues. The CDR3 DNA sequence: TGTGCCAGCAGCGCGCAATCCGGGACAGGGCGGAATACGCAGTATTTT. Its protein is CASSAQSGTGRNTQYF.